These 6 T cell receptor beta chains were all obtained from the same sample, sequenced in a study of cytomegalovirus exposure and HLA in healthy donors. Use of 60 Vbeta and 13 Jbeta primers characterized the PCR. Repertoires were generated with immunoSEQ multiplex PCR, while TCRdb's copy carries only in-frame clones and drops some. This sample has 150,000 or so clones; more than 60% occur once, and the top ten carry over 3%. Material: PBMCs. The source is a woman in her forties or fifties in good health and CMV-seropositive.

The chain couples TRBV6-6 to TRBJ2-2; D might be TRBD1 (7 bases). CDR3 length: 16 amino acids. The germline CDR1 and CDR2 sequences are MNHNY and SVGAGI (reference sequence). V dropped 2 bases and J dropped 0 bases, with 10 bases sitting between them. CDR3 nucleotides: TGTGCCAGCAGTTACGGGGGGACAGCGAACACCGGGGAGCTGTTTTTT. This encodes CASSYGGTANTGELFF.

V and J are TRBV27 and TRBJ1-2, with a weak D call TRBD1 (6 bases). The CDR3 is 14 amino acids. The germline CDR1 and CDR2 sequences are MNHEY and SMNVEV (reference sequence). V gave up 6 bases and J gave up 2 bases, with 13 bases separating them. Here the CDR3 reads CASSGGAQNYGYTF. The CDR3 bases are TGTGCCAGCAGCGGGGGGGCGCAGAACTATGGCTACACCTTC.

The chain recombines TRBV7-8 with TRBJ2-2; D not resolved. Between the trimmed V and J ends, which lost 5 bases and 0 bases, there was a span of 13 bases. Germline values: CDR1 SGHVS, CDR2 FQNEAQ. CDR3 length: 16 residues. CDR3 DNA sequence: TGTGCCAGCAGCCCTAGGTCGAACGCGAACACCGGGGAGCTGTTTTTT. The encoded protein is CASSPRSNANTGELFF.

The V gene is TRBV5-5, the J gene TRBJ2-5; TRBD2 agrees at 10 bases. Judging by the DNA end, TRBJ2-7 fits better; the J call may be wrong. CDR1 and CDR2 from the germline V gene are SGHKS and YYEKEE (reference sequence). The CDR3 extends over 16 amino acids. CDR3: CASSQEFLAGAYEQYF. For the CDR3, the DNA is TGTGCCAGCAGCCAAGAATTCCTAGCGGGAGCCTACGAGCAGTACTTC.

This clone was counted once. V and J are TRBV5-6 and TRBJ2-3; D is possibly TRBD2 (5 bases). CDR1 SGHDT and CDR2 YYEEEE come from the germline V gene. V was cut by 4 bases and J by 2 bases, with 14 bases left in between. The CDR3 extends over 15 amino acids. CDR3 coding DNA: TGTGCCAGCAGCACAGAAGGGCGGGCCACAGATACGCAGTATTTT. This gives the protein CASSTEGRATDTQYF.

In this sample, this clone turned up a few times. V and J are TRBV9 and TRBJ2-5; 8 bases map to TRBD2. Germline lookup yields CDR1 SGDLS and CDR2 YYNGEE. V lost 6 bases to trimming and J lost 2 bases; unmatched junction nucleotides: 9. There are 15 residues in the CDR3. CDR3 DNA sequence: TGTGCCAGCAATTCCGACCGGGGGGGTCAAGAGACCCAGTACTTC. Translation gives CASNSDRGGQETQYF.